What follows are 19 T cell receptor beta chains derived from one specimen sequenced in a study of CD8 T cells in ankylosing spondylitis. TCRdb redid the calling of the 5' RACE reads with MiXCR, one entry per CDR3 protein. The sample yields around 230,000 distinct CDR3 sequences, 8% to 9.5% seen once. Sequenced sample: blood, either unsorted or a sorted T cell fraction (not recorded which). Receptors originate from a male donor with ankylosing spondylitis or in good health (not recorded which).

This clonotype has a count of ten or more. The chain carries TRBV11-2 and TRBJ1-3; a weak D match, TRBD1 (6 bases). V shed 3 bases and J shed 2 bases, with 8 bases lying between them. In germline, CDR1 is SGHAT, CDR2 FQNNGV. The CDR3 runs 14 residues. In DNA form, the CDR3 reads TGTGCCAGCAGCTTTGGGGGCCCTGGAAACACCATATATTTT. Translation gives CASSFGGPGNTIYF.

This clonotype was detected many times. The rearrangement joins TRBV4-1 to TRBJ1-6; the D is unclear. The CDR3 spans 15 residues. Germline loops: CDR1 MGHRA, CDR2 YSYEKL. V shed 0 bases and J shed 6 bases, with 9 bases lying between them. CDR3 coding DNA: TGCGCCAGCAGCCAAGATAAGGGAGGTAATTCACCCCTCCACTTT. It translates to CASSQDKGGNSPLHF.

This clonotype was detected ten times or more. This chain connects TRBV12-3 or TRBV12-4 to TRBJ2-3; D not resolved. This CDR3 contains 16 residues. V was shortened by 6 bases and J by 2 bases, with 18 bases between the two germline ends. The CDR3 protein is CASSPESRSTTDTQYF. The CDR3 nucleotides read TGTGCCAGCAGCCCCGAGAGTAGGTCGACCACAGATACGCAGTATTTT.

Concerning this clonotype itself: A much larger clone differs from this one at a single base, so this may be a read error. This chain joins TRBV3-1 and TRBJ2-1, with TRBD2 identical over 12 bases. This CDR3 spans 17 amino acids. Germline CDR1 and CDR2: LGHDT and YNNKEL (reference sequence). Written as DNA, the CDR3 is TGTGCCACCAGCCAAGGACTAGCGGGAAGCTCCTACAATGAGCAGTTCTTC. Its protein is CATSQGLAGSSYNEQFF.

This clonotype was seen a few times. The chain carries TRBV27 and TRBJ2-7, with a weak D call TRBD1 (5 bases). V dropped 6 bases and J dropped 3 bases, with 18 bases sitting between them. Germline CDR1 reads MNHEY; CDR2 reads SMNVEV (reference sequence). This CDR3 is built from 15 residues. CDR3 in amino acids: CASSPIQGPYYEQYF. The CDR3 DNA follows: TGTGCCAGCAGCCCGATTCAGGGTCCCTACTACGAGCAGTACTTC.

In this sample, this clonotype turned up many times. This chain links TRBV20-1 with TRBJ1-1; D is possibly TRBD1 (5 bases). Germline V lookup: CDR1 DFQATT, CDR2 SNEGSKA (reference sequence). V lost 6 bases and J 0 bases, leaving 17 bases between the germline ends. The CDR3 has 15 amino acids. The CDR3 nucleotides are TGCAGTGCAAGGGAGATTGGGGCCATGAACACTGAAGCTTTCTTT. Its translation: CSAREIGAMNTEAFF.

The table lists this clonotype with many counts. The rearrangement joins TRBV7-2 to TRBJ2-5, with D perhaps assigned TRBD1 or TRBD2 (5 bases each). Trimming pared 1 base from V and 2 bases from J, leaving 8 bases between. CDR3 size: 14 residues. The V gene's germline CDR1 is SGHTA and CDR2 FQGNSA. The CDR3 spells CASSLGGPQETQYF. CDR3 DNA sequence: TGTGCCAGCAGCTTAGGGGGACCTCAAGAGACCCAGTACTTC.

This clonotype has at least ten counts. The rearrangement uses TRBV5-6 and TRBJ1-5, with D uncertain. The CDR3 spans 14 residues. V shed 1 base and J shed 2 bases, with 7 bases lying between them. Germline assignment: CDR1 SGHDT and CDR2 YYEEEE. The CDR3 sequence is CASSLRVRNQPQHF. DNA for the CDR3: TGTGCCAGCAGCTTGAGGGTCCGCAATCAGCCCCAGCATTTT.

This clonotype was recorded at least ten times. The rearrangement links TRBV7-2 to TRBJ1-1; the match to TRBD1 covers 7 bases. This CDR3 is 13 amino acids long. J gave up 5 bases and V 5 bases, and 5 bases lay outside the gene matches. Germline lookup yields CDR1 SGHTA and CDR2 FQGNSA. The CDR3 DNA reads TGTGCCAGCAGCACCGCAGGGGGAACTGAAGCTTTCTTT. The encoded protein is CASSTAGGTEAFF.

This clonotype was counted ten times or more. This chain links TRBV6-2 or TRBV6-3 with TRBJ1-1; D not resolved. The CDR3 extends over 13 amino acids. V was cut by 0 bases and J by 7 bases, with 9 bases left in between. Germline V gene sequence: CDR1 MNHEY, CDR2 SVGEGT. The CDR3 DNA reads TGTGCCAGCAGTTACTCAGCGGACGGTGAAGCTTTCTTT. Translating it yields CASSYSADGEAFF.

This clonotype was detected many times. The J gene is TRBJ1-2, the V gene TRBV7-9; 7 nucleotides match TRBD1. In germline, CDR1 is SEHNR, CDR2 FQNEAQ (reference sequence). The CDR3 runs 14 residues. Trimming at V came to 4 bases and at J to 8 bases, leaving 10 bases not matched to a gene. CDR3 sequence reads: CASSSYRGSGGYTF. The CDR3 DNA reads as TGTGCCAGCAGCTCGTACAGGGGCAGCGGGGGCTACACCTTC.

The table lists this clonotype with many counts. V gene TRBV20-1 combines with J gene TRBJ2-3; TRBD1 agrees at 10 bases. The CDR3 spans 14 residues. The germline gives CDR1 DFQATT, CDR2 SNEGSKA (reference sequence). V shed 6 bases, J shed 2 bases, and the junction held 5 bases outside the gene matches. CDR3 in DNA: TGCAGTGCCTCGGGACAGGGGAACACAGATACGCAGTATTTT. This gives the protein CSASGQGNTDTQYF.

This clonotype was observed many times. CDR3 region: CASSQIRGQAFF. Here the CDR3 DNA reads TGTGCCAGCAGCCAAATCAGAGGACAAGCTTTCTTT. This chain links TRBV3-1 with TRBJ1-1; D is unclear. The CDR3 is 12 residues long. In germline, CDR1 is LGHDT, CDR2 YNNKEL (reference sequence). The germline V and J ends were trimmed by 2 bases and 9 bases, with 10 bases remaining between them. The complete variable domain, with remaining parts taken from reference TRBV3-1 and TRBJ1-1, reads DTAVSQTPKYLVTQMGNDKSIKCEQNLGHDTMYWYKQDSKKFLKIMFSYNNKELIINETVPNRFSPKSPDKAHLNLHINSLELGDSAVYFCASSQIRGQAFFGQGTRLTVV.

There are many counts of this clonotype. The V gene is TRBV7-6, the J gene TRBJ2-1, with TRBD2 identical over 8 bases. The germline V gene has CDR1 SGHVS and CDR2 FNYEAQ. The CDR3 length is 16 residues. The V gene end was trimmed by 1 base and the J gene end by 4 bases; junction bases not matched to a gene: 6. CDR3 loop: CASSLGSVAGYNEQFF. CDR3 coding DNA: TGTGCCAGCAGCTTAGGCTCGGTAGCGGGGTACAATGAGCAGTTCTTC.

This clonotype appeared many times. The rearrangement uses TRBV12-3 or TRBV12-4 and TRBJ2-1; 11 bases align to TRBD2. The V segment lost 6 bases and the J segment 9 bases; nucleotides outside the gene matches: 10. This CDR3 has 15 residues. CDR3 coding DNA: TGTGCCAGCAGGGACACTAGCGGGAGAGTAAGTGAGCAGTTCTTC. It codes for CASRDTSGRVSEQFF.

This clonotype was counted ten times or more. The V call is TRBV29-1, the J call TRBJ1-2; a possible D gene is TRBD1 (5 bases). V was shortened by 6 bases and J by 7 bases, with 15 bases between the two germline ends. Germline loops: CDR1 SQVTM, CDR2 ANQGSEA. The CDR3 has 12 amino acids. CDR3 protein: CSVRDLHFGYTF. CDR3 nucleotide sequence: TGCAGCGTGCGGGACCTCCATTTTGGCTACACCTTC.

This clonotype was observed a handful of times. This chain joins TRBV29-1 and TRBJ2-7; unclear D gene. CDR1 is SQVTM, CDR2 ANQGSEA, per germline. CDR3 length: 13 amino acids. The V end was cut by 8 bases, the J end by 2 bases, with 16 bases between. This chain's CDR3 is CSFTGSRAYEQYF. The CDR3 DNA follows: TGCAGCTTCACCGGGTCTCGAGCCTACGAGCAGTACTTC.

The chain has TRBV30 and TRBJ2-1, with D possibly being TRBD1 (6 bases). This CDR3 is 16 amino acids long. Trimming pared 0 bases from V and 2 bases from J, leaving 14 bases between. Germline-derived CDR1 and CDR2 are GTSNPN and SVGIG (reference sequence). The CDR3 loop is CAWSVDWQGPYNEQFF. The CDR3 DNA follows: TGTGCCTGGAGTGTAGATTGGCAGGGGCCCTACAATGAGCAGTTCTTC.

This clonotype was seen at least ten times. The CDR3 reads CASSLEGQGGNQPQHF. The CDR3 DNA reads as TGCGCCAGCAGCTTGGAAGGCCAGGGAGGCAATCAGCCCCAGCATTTT. This chain joins TRBV5-1 and TRBJ1-5; tentative D call: TRBD1 (5 bases). The CDR3 runs to 16 residues. V lost 0 bases and J 2 bases, leaving 12 bases between the germline ends. Germline CDR1 and CDR2: SGHRS and YFSETQ. The entire variable domain, with the rest obtained from reference TRBV5-1 and TRBJ1-5, is as follows: KAGVTQTPRYLIKTRGQQVTLSCSPISGHRSVSWYQQTPGQGLQFLFEYFSETQRNKGNFPGRFSGRQFSNSRSEMNVSTLELGDSALYLCASSLEGQGGNQPQHFGDGTRLSIL.